One and the same sample provided the 10 T cell receptor beta chains below, sequenced in a study of blood T cell repertoires in COVID-19. Data came from immunoSEQ multiplex PCR; TCRdb stores just in-frame clones and leaves some out. In the table there are fewer than 250,000 clones, about 94% of which are singletons. The sample comprised peripheral blood. The origin of the receptors is a man aged 60-69 years with COVID-19, enrolled during active disease.

V is TRBV7-6 and J is TRBJ2-7, with TRBD1 matching 7 bases. The CDR3 loop spans 17 amino acids. Germline lookup yields CDR1 SGHVS and CDR2 FNYEAQ. V was clipped by 0 bases and J by 2 bases; unmatched bases: 10. In nucleotides, the CDR3 is TGTGCCAGCAGCTTAGCCGCTACACCCGGGACAGCCTACGAGCAGTACTTC. Protein: CASSLAATPGTAYEQYF.

The rearrangement joins TRBV9 to TRBJ2-7; 12 bases align to TRBD2. CDR1 is SGDLS and CDR2 is YYNGEE in the germline V gene. The CDR3 contains 15 residues. V dropped 3 bases and J dropped 5; count of bases not matched to a gene: 6. In DNA, the CDR3 is TGTGCCAGCAGCGCCCTAGCGGGAGGGAACGACGAGCAGTACTTC. Translation gives CASSALAGGNDEQYF. Combining the CDR3 with reference TRBV9 and TRBJ2-7 gives the whole variable domain DSGVTQTPKHLITATGQRVTLRCSPRSGDLSVYWYQQSLDQGLQFLIQYYNGEERAKGNILERFSAQQFPDLHSELNLSSLELGDSALYFCASSALAGGNDEQYFGPGTRLTVT.

The CDR3 here is CASSSLIGYEQYF. The CDR3 DNA reads as TGTGCCAGCAGTAGCCTGATCGGCTACGAGCAGTACTTC. The V and J genes are TRBV28 and TRBJ2-7; no clear D. The CDR3 extends over 13 amino acids. Germline CDR1 MDHEN, CDR2 SYDVKM. V gave up 5 bases and J gave up 3 bases, with 11 bases separating them.

The chain has TRBV6-2 or TRBV6-3 and TRBJ2-5; perhaps TRBD2 as D (5 bases). V lost 0 bases and J 1 base, leaving 15 bases between the germline ends. This CDR3 has 17 amino acids. CDR1 and CDR2 from the germline V gene are MNHEY and SVGEGT. CDR3 in amino acids: CASSYSKSGRVQETQYF. In DNA, the CDR3 is TGTGCCAGCAGTTACTCGAAGAGCGGACGAGTCCAAGAGACCCAGTACTTC.

V usage is TRBV9 and J usage is TRBJ1-1, with 9 bases identical to TRBD1. There are 15 residues in the CDR3. Germline CDR1 SGDLS, CDR2 YYNGEE. V dropped 4 bases and J dropped 4; count of bases not matched to a gene: 8. CDR3 loop: CASSPRTGEGTEAFF. In nucleotides, the CDR3 is TGTGCCAGCAGCCCAAGGACAGGGGAGGGCACTGAAGCTTTCTTT. Complete variable domain (other parts from reference TRBV9 and TRBJ1-1): DSGVTQTPKHLITATGQRVTLRCSPRSGDLSVYWYQQSLDQGLQFLIQYYNGEERAKGNILERFSAQQFPDLHSELNLSSLELGDSALYFCASSPRTGEGTEAFFGQGTRLTVV.

The chain has TRBV4-3 and TRBJ2-6; D unclear. Trimming cost V 1 base and J 1 base, with 8 bases left between them. The CDR3 covers 16 residues. Germline V gene lookup returns CDR1 LGHNA and CDR2 YSLEER. In nucleotides, the CDR3 is TGCGCCAGCAGCCAAGTCGTGCAGTCTGGGGCCAACGTCCTGACTTTC. Protein sequence: CASSQVVQSGANVLTF.

This clone was observed a handful of times. CDR3 loop: CASSLDEGAGYQPQHF. Written as DNA, the CDR3 is TGTGCCAGCAGCTTAGATGAAGGGGCTGGATATCAGCCCCAGCATTTT. This rearrangement joins TRBV11-2 to TRBJ1-5; D possibly corresponds to TRBD1 (5 bases). V lost 0 bases and J 5 bases, leaving 14 bases between the germline ends. CDR3 size: 16 residues. CDR1 and CDR2 (germline): SGHAT, FQNNGV.

V is TRBV27 and J is TRBJ2-6, with a weak D call TRBD1 (5 bases). This CDR3 has 17 residues. Trimming stripped 5 bases from V and 0 bases from J, with 14 bases between. From germline, CDR1 is MNHEY and CDR2 SMNVEV (reference sequence). CDR3: CASSLRVVRSGANVLTF. Written as DNA, the CDR3 is TGTGCCAGCAGTCTCAGGGTAGTCCGCTCTGGGGCCAACGTCCTGACTTTC.

The chain uses TRBV7-9 and TRBJ1-2; the D is unclear. Trimming shortened V by 4 bases and J by 5 bases, and 14 bases separated the two germline ends. The germline V gene encodes CDR1 SEHNR and CDR2 FQNEAQ (reference sequence). CDR3 length: 14 residues. Written as DNA, the CDR3 is TGTGCCAGCAGCTCCCTGGCTGGAGGGTATGGCTACACCTTC. Its protein product is CASSSLAGGYGYTF.

V and J are TRBV11-2 and TRBJ2-3; 12 nucleotides agree with TRBD2. Per germline, CDR1 SGHAT and CDR2 FQNNGV. V gave up 5 bases and J gave up 4 bases; unmatched junction bases: 4. This CDR3 is 15 amino acids long. The CDR3: CASSQLAGGADTQYF. CDR3 nucleotides: TGTGCCAGCAGCCAACTAGCGGGGGGTGCAGATACGCAGTATTTT. Full variable domain (rest looked up from reference TRBV11-2 and TRBJ2-3): EAGVAQSPRYKIIEKRQSVAFWCNPISGHATLYWYQQILGQGPKLLIQFQNNGVVDDSQLPKDRFSAERLKGVDSTLKIQPAKLEDSAVYLCASSQLAGGADTQYFGPGTRLTVL.